This T cell receptor (beta chain) was recovered during a study of T cells in Graves' hyperthyroidism and ophthalmopathy. This CDR3 spans 14 amino acids. Per the germline V gene, CDR1 is DFQATT and CDR2 is SNEGSKA (reference sequence). J was trimmed by 6 bases and V by 3 bases; bases with no gene match: 6. From RNA transcripts, TCR beta CDR3 regions were amplified. TCR CDR3 regions were first amplified by RT-PCR with HTBI primers. From the multiplex PCR reads, TCRdb called clonotypes with MiXCR, one entry per CDR3 protein. The table shows hundreds of thousands of distinct CDR3 sequences, with just under 20% occurring only once. PBMCs were obtained from about 9 ml fresh peripheral blood.

This receptor was obtained from a man aged 35-49 years with Graves' ophthalmopathy. The rearrangement links TRBV20-1 to TRBJ1-4, with 8 nucleotides matching TRBD1. The sequencing sample was made of blood. Here the CDR3 reads CSARDREEDEKLFF. For the CDR3, the DNA is TGCAGTGCTAGGGACAGGGAGGAAGATGAAAAACTGTTTTTT.